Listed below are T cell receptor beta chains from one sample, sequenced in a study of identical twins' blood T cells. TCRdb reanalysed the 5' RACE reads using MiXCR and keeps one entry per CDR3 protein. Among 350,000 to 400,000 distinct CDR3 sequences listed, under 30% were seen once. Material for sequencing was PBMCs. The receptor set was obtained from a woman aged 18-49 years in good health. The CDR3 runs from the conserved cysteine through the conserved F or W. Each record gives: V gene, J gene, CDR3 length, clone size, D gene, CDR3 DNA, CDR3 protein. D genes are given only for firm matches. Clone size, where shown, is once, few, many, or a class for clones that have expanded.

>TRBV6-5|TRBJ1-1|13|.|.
TGTGCCAGCAGTTACGGGTCAGGGCAGTCGGCTTTCTTT
CASSYGSGQSAFF
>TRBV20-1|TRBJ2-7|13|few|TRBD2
TGCAGTGCACCATCTAGCGGGAGTTCCGAGCAGTACTTC
CSAPSSGSSEQYF
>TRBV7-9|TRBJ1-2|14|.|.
TGTGCCAGCAGCTTAGACCAGAGAAGGCATGGCTACACCTTC
CASSLDQRRHGYTF
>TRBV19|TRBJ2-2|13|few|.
TGTGCCAGCGCACCCAACAGGGCCGGGGAGCTGTTTTTT
CASAPNRAGELFF
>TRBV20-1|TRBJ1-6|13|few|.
TGCAGTGCTAGGTACAGAAGGGATTCACCCCTCCACTTT
CSARYRRDSPLHF
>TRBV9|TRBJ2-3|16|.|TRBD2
TGTGCCAGCAGCTCCTATAGCGGGAGAGGGACAGATACGCAGTATTTT
CASSSYSGRGTDTQYF
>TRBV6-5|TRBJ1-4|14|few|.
TGTGCCAGCAGCCGGCGACAGTTCGGGGAAAAACTGTTTTTT
CASSRRQFGEKLFF
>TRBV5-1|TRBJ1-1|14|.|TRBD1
TGCGCCAGCAGCTCTCTGACAGGGATTGGTGAAGCTTTCTTT
CASSSLTGIGEAFF
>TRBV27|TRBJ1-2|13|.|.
TGTGCCAGCAGTAGAACAGGGTCTTTTGGCTACACCTTC
CASSRTGSFGYTF
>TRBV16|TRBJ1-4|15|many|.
TGTGCCAGCAGCCAATTTCCCGCAACTAATGAAAAACTGTTTTTT
CASSQFPATNEKLFF
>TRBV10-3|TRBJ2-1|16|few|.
TGTGCCATCAGTGATTTTTCAGGGGAGATGGGCAATGAGCAGTTCTTC
CAISDFSGEMGNEQFF
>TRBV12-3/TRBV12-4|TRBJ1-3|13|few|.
TGTGCCAGCAGCGTCGGAGTTGGAAACACCATATATTTT
CASSVGVGNTIYF
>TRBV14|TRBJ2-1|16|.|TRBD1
TGTGCCAGCAGCCAAATCCAACGGACAGGGCTCAATGAGCAGTTCTTC
CASSQIQRTGLNEQFF
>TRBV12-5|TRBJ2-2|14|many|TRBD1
TGTGCTAGTGTTCCGACAGGGGGCTTCGGGGAGCTGTTTTTT
CASVPTGGFGELFF